Below, 32 T cell receptor beta chains from the same sample are listed, as sequenced in a study of type 1 and type 2 diabetes patients (dated by TCRdb to 2016 to 2017). The reads were generated on an Illumina MiSeq. Genomic DNA from sorted T cell subsets was used as template for TCRbeta CDR3 amplification. Multiplex PCR with 30 forward and 13 reverse primers amplified the TCRbeta CDR3 region. TCRdb passed the public sequencing reads through fastp at Q25 and MiXCR, retaining productive beta sequences. Entries that share a CDR3 protein sequence are merged under the most common genes and DNA. This sample lists around 300,000 distinct CDR3 sequences; over 45% were detected once. Around 15% of the sample is taken by the ten largest. Sequenced: peripheral blood mononuclear cells (PBMCs). The receptors originated from a young man with type 2 diabetes.

This clonotype was seen ten or more times. The chain employs TRBV25-1 and TRBJ2-5; 9 positions agree with TRBD1. This CDR3 is built from 14 residues. Germline V CDR1 and CDR2: MGHDK, SYGVNS. J was trimmed by 5 bases and V by 7 bases; bases with no gene match: 8. Here the CDR3 DNA reads TGTGCCAGCACCCCGGGACAGGGTTTGGAGACCCAGTACTTC. Protein: CASTPGQGLETQYF.

This clonotype was counted between two and nine times. The rearrangement uses TRBV24-1 and TRBJ2-5; D is ambiguous. V lost 4 bases and J 3 bases, leaving 11 bases between the germline ends. The CDR3 sequence is 14 residues long. Germline V gives CDR1 KGHDR, CDR2 SFDVKD. This chain's CDR3 is CATSDRRGKETQYF. CDR3 sequence (DNA): TGTGCCACCAGTGACAGGCGCGGAAAAGAGACCCAGTACTTC.

The J gene is TRBJ2-7, the V gene TRBV6-6; 10 nucleotides agree with TRBD1. Germline lookup yields CDR1 MNHNY and CDR2 SVGAGI (reference sequence). There are 15 residues in the CDR3. The V gene end was trimmed by 6 bases and the J gene end by 5 bases; junction bases not matched to a gene: 10. The CDR3 loop reads CASRETGTGADEQYF. DNA of the CDR3: TGTGCCAGCAGGGAAACCGGGACAGGGGCCGACGAGCAGTACTTC.

This clonotype showed up just a few times. The CDR3, as DNA: TGCAGTGCTGGATTGGGTGTCAGTAACACAGATACGCAGTATTTT. This translates into CSAGLGVSNTDTQYF. J is TRBJ2-3 and V is TRBV20-1; D remains ambiguous. Germline V lookup: CDR1 DFQATT, CDR2 SNEGSKA (reference sequence). CDR3 size: 15 residues. The V end lost 5 bases, the J end lost 2 bases, and 17 bases lay between the germline ends.

The J gene is TRBJ1-2, the V gene TRBV24-1; TRBD1 aligns across 7 bases. The V gene end was trimmed by 5 bases and the J gene end by 1 base; junction bases not matched to a gene: 3. Germline V gene data show CDR1 as KGHDR and CDR2 as SFDVKD. The CDR3 runs to 14 residues. CDR3 residues: CATSATGNNYGYTF. In DNA form, the CDR3 reads TGTGCCACCAGTGCGACAGGGAATAACTATGGCTACACCTTC.

This rearrangement joins TRBV12-5 to TRBJ2-1, with D maybe TRBD1 (6 bases). This CDR3 contains 14 residues. V gave up 4 bases and J gave up 4 bases, with 11 bases separating them. CDR1 is LGHNT, CDR2 FRNRAP, per germline. CDR3: CASGWTARYNEQFF. DNA for the CDR3: TGTGCTAGTGGTTGGACAGCGAGGTACAATGAGCAGTTCTTC.

The gene calls are TRBV2 and TRBJ2-7, with no clear D. CDR1 is SNHLY, CDR2 FYNNEI, per germline. The CDR3 runs to 12 residues. The germline V and J ends were trimmed by 6 bases and 6 bases, with 12 bases remaining between them. The CDR3 loop reads CASRGTKGEQYF. As DNA, the CDR3 is TGTGCCAGCAGGGGAACAAAGGGCGAGCAGTACTTC. The whole variable domain, filled in from reference TRBV2 and TRBJ2-7, reads EPEVTQTPSHQVTQMGQEVILRCVPISNHLYFYWYRQILGQKVEFLVSFYNNEISEKSEIFDDQFSVERPDGSNFTLKIRSTKLEDSAMYFCASRGTKGEQYFGPGTRLTVT.

This clonotype was detected a few times. The chain links TRBV4-1 to TRBJ2-1, with 10 bases that match TRBD2. Germline values: CDR1 MGHRA, CDR2 YSYEKL. The trim removed 1 base at V and 5 bases at J, leaving 5 bases unmatched. The CDR3 loop spans 16 amino acids. The CDR3 coding sequence is TGCGCCAGCAGCCAAGGAACTAGCGGGACCGACAATGAGCAGTTCTTC. Translating gives CASSQGTSGTDNEQFF.

The V gene is TRBV5-1, the J gene TRBJ1-4, with 10 bases matching TRBD1. The CDR3 consists of 16 residues. Looked up from germline, CDR1 is SGHRS and CDR2 is YFSETQ. V gave up 3 bases and J gave up 8 bases; unmatched junction bases: 10. CDR3 residues: CASSSTPGTGEEKLFF. DNA of the CDR3: TGCGCCAGCAGCTCCACTCCCGGGACAGGGGAGGAAAAACTGTTTTTT.

The chain carries TRBV7-9 and TRBJ2-2; a weak D match, TRBD1 (6 bases). V lost 5 bases to trimming and J lost 2 bases, with 15 bases between them. Germline assignment: CDR1 SEHNR and CDR2 FQNEAQ (reference sequence). The CDR3 is 16 amino acids. This chain's CDR3 is CASSLQGIVNTGELFF. The CDR3, as DNA: TGTGCCAGCAGCCTTCAGGGGATAGTAAACACCGGGGAGCTGTTTTTT.

This clonotype was seen only a few times. The V call is TRBV7-3, the J call TRBJ1-1, with 7 bases lining up with TRBD1. J lost 4 bases, V lost 1 base, and 6 bases had no gene match. This CDR3 is 15 amino acids long. Germline-derived CDR1 and CDR2 are SGHTA and FQGTGA. The CDR3 DNA is TGTGCCAGCAGCTTAAACCCCCAGGGGGGCACTGAAGCTTTCTTT. Residues: CASSLNPQGGTEAFF.

The V and J genes are TRBV30 and TRBJ2-7; D is unclear. Germline V gene lookup returns CDR1 GTSNPN and CDR2 SVGIG (reference sequence). The CDR3 runs 13 residues. V dropped 5 bases and J dropped 0 bases, with 11 bases sitting between them. The CDR3 coding sequence is TGTGCCTGGTCTGCCTTTACCTCCTACGAGCAGTACTTC. This codes for CAWSAFTSYEQYF.

CDR3 bases: TGTGCCAGTAGTATTGCCCAGACTAGCGAGCATACGCAGTATTTT. Its protein product is CASSIAQTSEHTQYF. The V and J genes are TRBV19 and TRBJ2-3, with 8 bases aligning to TRBD2. CDR1 is LNHDA, CDR2 SQIVND, per germline (reference sequence). V gave up 3 bases and J gave up 7 bases; unmatched junction bases: 9. The length of the CDR3 is 15 residues.

The chain links TRBV19 to TRBJ2-1; weak D call: TRBD2 (5 bases). This CDR3 has 13 amino acids. With 5 bases removed from V and 3 bases from J, the gap between germline ends came to 8 bases. Germline V gives CDR1 LNHDA, CDR2 SQIVND (reference sequence). The CDR3 here is CASSAGHYNEQFF. In DNA, the CDR3 is TGTGCCAGTAGTGCGGGCCACTACAATGAGCAGTTCTTC.

Written as DNA, the CDR3 is TGTGCCAGCAGCCGTCTCGGGACTAGCGGGCTGGGATATACGCAGTATTTT. Translating it yields CASSRLGTSGLGYTQYF. V is TRBV12-3 or TRBV12-4 and J is TRBJ2-3; 12 bases are shared with TRBD2. Trimming took 6 bases from V and 7 from J; bases not matched to a gene: 14. The CDR3 loop spans 17 amino acids.

The chain links TRBV15 to TRBJ1-5; D unclear. In germline, CDR1 is LNHNV, CDR2 YYDKDF (reference sequence). This CDR3 comprises 13 residues. The germline V and J ends were trimmed by 0 bases and 5 bases, with 5 bases remaining between them. The CDR3 DNA sequence: TGTGCCACCAGCAGAGATCGAGATCAGCCCCAGCATTTT. This gives the protein CATSRDRDQPQHF.

This chain links TRBV2 with TRBJ2-2; a possible D gene is TRBD1 (5 bases). The ends were cut back, 3 bases at V and 5 bases at J, with 13 bases in the middle. CDR1 is SNHLY, CDR2 FYNNEI, per germline. The CDR3 is 15 residues long. CDR3 DNA sequence: TGTGCCAGCAGTGAGAAAAGGGGTGGGACCGGGGAGCTGTTTTTT. This codes for CASSEKRGGTGELFF.

The chain couples TRBV5-1 to TRBJ2-7; perhaps TRBD2 as D (6 bases). V was clipped by 7 bases and J by 0 bases, with 17 bases between them. Germline CDR1 is SGHRS and CDR2 is YFSETQ. This CDR3 has 15 residues. This chain's CDR3 is CASSIGSGGSYEQYF. The CDR3 nucleotides read TGCGCCAGCTCTATTGGATCCGGGGGCTCCTACGAGCAGTACTTC.

CDR3 region: CASSPPITGELFF. DNA of the CDR3: TGTGCCAGCTCACCACCGATCACCGGGGAGCTGTTTTTT. The chain has TRBV18 and TRBJ2-2; D is ambiguous. Germline CDR1 and CDR2: KGHSH and LQKENI. Trimming stripped 0 bases from V and 4 bases from J, with 3 bases between. The CDR3 has 13 amino acids. The complete variable domain, with remaining parts taken from reference TRBV18 and TRBJ2-2, reads NAGVMQNPRHLVRRRGQEARLRCSPMKGHSHVYWYRQLPEEGLKFMVYLQKENIIDESGMPKERFSAEFPKEGPSILRIQQVVRGDSAAYFCASSPPITGELFFGEGSRLTVL.

The chain employs TRBV19 and TRBJ2-7; D remains unclear. Trimming took 5 bases from V and 0 from J, leaving 11 bases between them. This CDR3 region has 14 residues. The V gene's germline CDR1 is LNHDA and CDR2 SQIVND (reference sequence). The CDR3 here is CASSGLLSSYEQYF. DNA of the CDR3: TGTGCCAGTAGTGGTCTGTTGAGCTCCTACGAGCAGTACTTC.

This clonotype was found a few times. The chain joins TRBV6-1 to TRBJ1-2; possibly TRBD1 for D (6 bases). CDR1 is MNHNS and CDR2 is SASEGT in the germline V gene. Trimming removed 3 bases from V and 2 bases from J, with 16 bases in between. The CDR3 is made up of 16 amino acids. CDR3 sequence: CASSDVAYRVNYGYTF. CDR3 in DNA: TGTGCCAGCAGTGACGTGGCGTACAGGGTCAACTATGGCTACACCTTC.

This clonotype was recorded a few times. The V gene is TRBV20-1, the J gene TRBJ1-1, with 9 bases aligning to TRBD1. There are 16 residues in the CDR3. Germline values: CDR1 DFQATT, CDR2 SNEGSKA (reference sequence). Unmatched junction bases numbered 11, after V lost 6 bases and J lost 0 bases. The CDR3 protein is CSATGTGTSMNTEAFF. The CDR3, as DNA: TGCAGTGCAACCGGGACAGGGACATCCATGAACACTGAAGCTTTCTTT.

This clonotype has a handful of counts. The chain is built from TRBV19 and TRBJ2-1, with TRBD1 identical over 9 bases. The CDR3 spans 13 residues. Germline V gene sequence: CDR1 LNHDA, CDR2 SQIVND (reference sequence). Here the CDR3 reads CAQGASSYNEQFF. DNA for the CDR3: TGTGCACAGGGGGCAAGCTCCTACAATGAGCAGTTCTTC.

The sample holds one count of this clonotype. The rearrangement uses TRBV28 and TRBJ2-1; D is perhaps TRBD2 (6 bases). V shed 7 bases and J shed 6 bases, with 22 bases lying between them. The CDR3 is made up of 16 amino acids. Germline V CDR1 and CDR2: MDHEN, SYDVKM. The CDR3 DNA is TGTGCCAGCAACCAACTAACTAGCCCCATAGGCAATGAGCAGTTCTTC. Protein sequence: CASNQLTSPIGNEQFF.

This clonotype has just a few counts. V gene TRBV28 combines with J gene TRBJ2-1; possibly TRBD1 for D (6 bases). The ends were cut back, 8 bases at V and 9 bases at J, with 17 bases in the middle. Germline lookup yields CDR1 MDHEN and CDR2 SYDVKM. The CDR3 extends over 13 amino acids. The chain's CDR3 is CASQGGSRSEQFF. CDR3 in DNA: TGTGCCAGCCAAGGGGGTTCAAGGAGTGAGCAGTTCTTC.

The chain has TRBV2 and TRBJ2-3; 9 bases align to TRBD2. This CDR3 comprises 18 residues. V gave up 7 bases and J gave up 5 bases; unmatched junction bases: 19. From germline, CDR1 is SNHLY and CDR2 FYNNEI. CDR3 coding DNA: TGTGCCAGCAACTACCATGCGCGGGGGGGCCCTCTGAAAGATACGCAGTATTTT. It translates to CASNYHARGGPLKDTQYF.

The CDR3 is CASSLIGQGADIGVTFF. The CDR3 region has the DNA TGTGCCAGCAGCCTCATTGGACAGGGGGCTGATATCGGGGTAACTTTCTTT. The rearrangement uses TRBV7-3 and TRBJ1-1; 11 nucleotides match TRBD1. This CDR3 region has 17 residues. The germline CDR1 and CDR2 sequences are SGHTA and FQGTGA. Trimming took 5 bases from V and 12 from J; bases not matched to a gene: 20. The variable domain in full, completed from reference TRBV7-3 and TRBJ1-1, reads GAGVSQTPSNKVTEKGKYVELRCDPISGHTALYWYRQSLGQGPEFLIYFQGTGAADDSGLPNDRFFAVRPEGSVSTLKIQRTERGDSAVYLCASSLIGQGADIGVTFFGQGTRLTVV.

The V and J genes are TRBV2 and TRBJ2-7, with D unclear. The V and J ends lost 6 bases and 0 bases respectively, with 12 bases between them. CDR1 and CDR2 from the germline V gene are SNHLY and FYNNEI. The CDR3 spans 14 residues. The CDR3 sequence is CASSSVFTSYEQYF. In nucleotides, the CDR3 is TGTGCCAGCAGCTCGGTCTTCACCTCCTACGAGCAGTACTTC. Supplemented by reference TRBV2 and TRBJ2-7, the full variable domain reads EPEVTQTPSHQVTQMGQEVILRCVPISNHLYFYWYRQILGQKVEFLVSFYNNEISEKSEIFDDQFSVERPDGSNFTLKIRSTKLEDSAMYFCASSSVFTSYEQYFGPGTRLTVT.

V and J are TRBV30 and TRBJ2-3, with TRBD1 matching 9 bases. The CDR3 runs 16 residues. V trimming: 2 bases; J trimming: 3 bases; junction bases outside the gene matches: 9. The germline V gene encodes CDR1 GTSNPN and CDR2 SVGIG (reference sequence). CDR3 bases: TGTGCCTGGAGTATAGGGGACAGGGTGGGGACAGATACGCAGTATTTT. As protein: CAWSIGDRVGTDTQYF. The full variable domain, with the rest looked up from reference TRBV30 and TRBJ2-3, is SQTIHQWPATLVQPVGSPLSLECTVEGTSNPNLYWYRQAAGRGLQLLFYSVGIGQISSEVPQNLSASRPQDRQFILSSKKLLLSDSGFYLCAWSIGDRVGTDTQYFGPGTRLTVL.

Details on this clonotype: One end of the junction is discordant with germline, which a read error may explain. V gene TRBV19 combines with J gene TRBJ2-1, with 8 positions matching TRBD2. The CDR3 has 17 residues. The germline V gene has CDR1 LNHDA and CDR2 SQIVND (reference sequence). CDR3 region: CASSISGTGGSYNEQLF. DNA of the CDR3: TGTGCCAGTAGTATAAGCGGAACGGGAGGGTCCTACAATGAGCAGCTCTTC.

This clonotype was found once. The V call is TRBV24-1, the J call TRBJ1-2; perhaps TRBD1 as D (5 bases). The CDR3 contains 16 residues. Germline V gives CDR1 KGHDR, CDR2 SFDVKD. V was pared by 2 bases and J by 0 bases, with 12 bases between. The CDR3 here is CATSDSTGLANYGYTF. CDR3 DNA sequence: TGTGCCACCAGTGATTCAACAGGATTAGCTAACTATGGCTACACCTTC.

This clonotype was observed once. The V call is TRBV30, the J call TRBJ1-1, with TRBD1 matching 8 bases. The ends lost 4 bases at V and 10 bases at J; junction bases unmatched: 8. The CDR3 contains 12 residues. The germline V gene encodes CDR1 GTSNPN and CDR2 SVGIG (reference sequence). CDR3 in amino acids: CAWMIQGARAFF. The CDR3 bases are TGTGCCTGGATGATTCAGGGGGCGCGAGCTTTCTTT.